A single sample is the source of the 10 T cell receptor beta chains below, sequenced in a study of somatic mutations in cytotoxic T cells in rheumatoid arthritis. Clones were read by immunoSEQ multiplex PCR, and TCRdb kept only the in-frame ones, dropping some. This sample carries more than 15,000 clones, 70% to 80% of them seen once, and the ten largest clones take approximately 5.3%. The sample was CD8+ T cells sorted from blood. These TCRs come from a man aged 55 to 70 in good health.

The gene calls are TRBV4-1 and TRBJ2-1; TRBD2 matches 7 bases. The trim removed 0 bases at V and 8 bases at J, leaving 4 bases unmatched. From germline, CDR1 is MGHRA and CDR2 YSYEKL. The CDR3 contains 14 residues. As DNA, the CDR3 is TGCGCCAGCAGCCAAGATCCTAGCGGTGATGAGCAGTTCTTC. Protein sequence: CASSQDPSGDEQFF.

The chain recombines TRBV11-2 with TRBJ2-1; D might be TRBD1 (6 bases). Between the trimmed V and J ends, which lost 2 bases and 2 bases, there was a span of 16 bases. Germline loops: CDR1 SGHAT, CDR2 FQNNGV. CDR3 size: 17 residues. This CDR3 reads CASSLPGARNPYNEQFF. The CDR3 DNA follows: TGTGCCAGCAGCTTACCAGGGGCTAGAAATCCCTACAATGAGCAGTTCTTC.

DNA of the CDR3: TGCGCCAGCACGATGACCGGGGCGGGGTACAATGAGCAGTTCTTC. It translates to CASTMTGAGYNEQFF. V usage is TRBV5-1 and J usage is TRBJ2-1; perhaps TRBD2 as D (6 bases). Trimming left V 6 bases short and J 4 bases short, with 17 bases between. The CDR3 contains 15 residues. Germline CDR1 reads SGHRS; CDR2 reads YFSETQ.

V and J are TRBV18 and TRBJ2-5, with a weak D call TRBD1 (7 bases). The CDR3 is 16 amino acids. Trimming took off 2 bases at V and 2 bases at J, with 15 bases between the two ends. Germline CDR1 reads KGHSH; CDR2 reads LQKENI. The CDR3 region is CASSPENQGGQETQYF. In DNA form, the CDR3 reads TGTGCCAGCTCACCAGAAAATCAGGGGGGACAAGAGACCCAGTACTTC.

Here the CDR3 reads CASSPETSGFTDTQYF. CDR3 DNA: TGTGCCAGCAGCCCCGAGACTAGCGGGTTTACAGATACGCAGTATTTT. The genes are TRBV9 and TRBJ2-3; 10 bases are shared with TRBD2. CDR1 is SGDLS, CDR2 YYNGEE, per germline. With 4 bases clipped from V and 3 bases from J, the junction kept 8 bases outside the gene matches. The CDR3 consists of 16 residues.

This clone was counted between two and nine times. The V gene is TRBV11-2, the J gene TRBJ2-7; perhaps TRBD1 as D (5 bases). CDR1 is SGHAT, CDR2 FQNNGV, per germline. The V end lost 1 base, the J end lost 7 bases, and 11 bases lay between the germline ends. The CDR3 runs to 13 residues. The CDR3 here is CASSLAQGKEQYF. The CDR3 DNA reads TGTGCCAGCAGCTTAGCGCAGGGTAAAGAGCAGTACTTC.

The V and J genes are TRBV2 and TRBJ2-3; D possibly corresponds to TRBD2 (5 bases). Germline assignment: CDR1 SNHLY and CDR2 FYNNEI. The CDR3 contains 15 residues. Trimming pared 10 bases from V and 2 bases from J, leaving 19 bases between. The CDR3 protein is CATITSGFNTDTQYF. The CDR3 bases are TGTGCCACCATAACCTCGGGATTTAACACAGATACGCAGTATTTT.

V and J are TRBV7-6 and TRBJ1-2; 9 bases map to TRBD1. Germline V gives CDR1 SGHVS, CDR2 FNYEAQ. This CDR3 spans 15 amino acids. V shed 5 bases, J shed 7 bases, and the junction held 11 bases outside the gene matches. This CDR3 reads CASSEHRGPTAGYTF. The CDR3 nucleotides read TGTGCCAGCAGCGAACACAGGGGGCCCACGGCTGGCTACACCTTC.

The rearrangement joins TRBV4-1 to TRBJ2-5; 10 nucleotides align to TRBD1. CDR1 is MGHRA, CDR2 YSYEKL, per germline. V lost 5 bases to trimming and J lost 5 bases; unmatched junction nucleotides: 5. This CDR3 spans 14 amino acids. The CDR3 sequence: CASSELTGGETQYF. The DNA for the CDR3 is TGCGCCAGCAGCGAACTGACAGGGGGCGAGACCCAGTACTTC.

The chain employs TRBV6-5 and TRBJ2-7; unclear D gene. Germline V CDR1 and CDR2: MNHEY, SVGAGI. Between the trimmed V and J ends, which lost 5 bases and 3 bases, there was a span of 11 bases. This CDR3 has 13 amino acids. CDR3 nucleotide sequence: TGTGCCAGCAGTCCAAGACACATCTACGAGCAGTACTTC. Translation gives CASSPRHIYEQYF.